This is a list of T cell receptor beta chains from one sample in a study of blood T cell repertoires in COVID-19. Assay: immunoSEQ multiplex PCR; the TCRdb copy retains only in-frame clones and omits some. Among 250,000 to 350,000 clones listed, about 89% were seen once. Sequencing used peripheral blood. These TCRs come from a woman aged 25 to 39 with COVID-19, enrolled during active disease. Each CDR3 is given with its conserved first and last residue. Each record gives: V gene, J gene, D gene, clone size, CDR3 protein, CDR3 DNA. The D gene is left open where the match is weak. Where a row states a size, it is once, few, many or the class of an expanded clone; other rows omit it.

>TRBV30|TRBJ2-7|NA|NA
CAWKGIALGEQYF
TGTGCCTGGAAGGGGATCGCCCTGGGAGAGCAGTACTTC
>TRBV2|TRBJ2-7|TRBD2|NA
CASSEVGLAGVGEQYF
TGTGCCAGCAGTGAAGTAGGACTAGCGGGAGTAGGAGAGCAGTACTTC
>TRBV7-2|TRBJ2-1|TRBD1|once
CASSYTRDSYNEQFF
TGTGCCAGCAGTTATACACGGGACAGTTACAATGAGCAGTTCTTC
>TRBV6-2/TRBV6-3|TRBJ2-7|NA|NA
CASSLNRVGEQYF
TGTGCCAGCAGTCTTAACAGGGTGGGCGAGCAGTACTTC
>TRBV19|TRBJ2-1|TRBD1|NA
CASSIARTGGREQFF
TGTGCCAGTAGTATAGCAAGGACAGGGGGCCGTGAGCAGTTCTTC
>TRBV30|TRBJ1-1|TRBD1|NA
CAWSPDRASEAFF
TGTGCCTGGAGTCCAGACAGGGCGAGTGAAGCTTTCTTT
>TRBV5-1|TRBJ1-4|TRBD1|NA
CASSSYRGTNEKLFF
TGCGCCAGCAGCTCTTACAGGGGCACTAATGAAAAACTGTTTTTT
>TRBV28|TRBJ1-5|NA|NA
CASSLFRGSNQPQHF
TGTGCCAGCAGTTTATTCAGAGGAAGCAATCAGCCCCAGCATTTT
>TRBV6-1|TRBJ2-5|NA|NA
CASSERPGQETQYF
TGTGCCAGCAGTGAACGACCAGGGCAGGAGACCCAGTACTTC
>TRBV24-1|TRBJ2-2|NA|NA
CATSDPTRGRDGELFF
TGTGCCACCAGTGATCCCACGAGGGGGAGGGACGGGGAGCTGTTTTTT
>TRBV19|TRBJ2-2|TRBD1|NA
CASSGTANTGELFF
TGTGCCAGTAGTGGGACAGCGAACACCGGGGAGCTGTTTTTT
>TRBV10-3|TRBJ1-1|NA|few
CAISEEDRSNTEAFF
TGTGCCATCAGTGAGGAAGACAGGTCGAACACTGAAGCTTTCTTT
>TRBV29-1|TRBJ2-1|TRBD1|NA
CSVVLDRGAPEFF
TGCAGCGTTGTACTCGACAGGGGAGCTCCCGAGTTCTTC
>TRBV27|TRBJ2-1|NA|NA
CASSPSLAESSYNEQFF
TGTGCCAGCAGTCCAAGTTTAGCGGAGAGCTCCTACAATGAGCAGTTCTTC
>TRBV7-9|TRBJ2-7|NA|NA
CASSLSQGSEQYF
TGTGCCAGCAGCTTGTCCCAGGGTTCCGAGCAGTACTTC
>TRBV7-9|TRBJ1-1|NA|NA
CASSLNTEAFF
TGTGCCAGCAGCCTAAACACTGAAGCTTTCTTT
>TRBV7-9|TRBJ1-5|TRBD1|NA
CASSIGQGSNQPQHF
TGTGCCAGCAGCATTGGACAGGGAAGCAATCAGCCCCAGCATTTT
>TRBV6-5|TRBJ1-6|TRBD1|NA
CASSDRDNSPLHF
TGTGCCAGCAGCGACAGGGATAATTCACCCCTCCACTTT
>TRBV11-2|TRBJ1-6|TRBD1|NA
CASTRTGTANSPLHF
TGTGCCAGCACCCGGACCGGGACAGCCAATTCACCCCTCCACTTT
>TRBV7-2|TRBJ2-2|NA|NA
CASSFSSGTGELFF
TGTGCCAGCAGCTTTAGTAGCGGCACCGGGGAGCTGTTTTTT
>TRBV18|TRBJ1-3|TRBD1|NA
CASSPQRQGASGNTIYF
TGTGCCAGCTCACCACAAAGACAGGGAGCCTCTGGAAACACCATATATTTT
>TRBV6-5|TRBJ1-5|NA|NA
CASRIYSNQPQHF
TGTGCCAGCAGAATCTATAGCAATCAGCCCCAGCATTTT
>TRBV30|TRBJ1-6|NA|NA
CAWAGTRYNSPLHF
TGTGCCTGGGCCGGGACAAGATATAATTCACCCCTCCACTTT
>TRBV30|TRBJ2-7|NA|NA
CALQPGLSSYEQYF
TGTGCACTCCAACCGGGACTGAGCTCCTACGAGCAGTACTTC
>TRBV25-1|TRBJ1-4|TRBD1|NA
CASRGQGGKGEKLFF
TGTGCCAGCAGGGGCCAGGGGGGCAAAGGTGAAAAACTGTTTTTT
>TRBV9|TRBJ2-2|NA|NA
CASSVGGGALTGELFF
TGTGCCAGCAGCGTAGGAGGGGGGGCCCTCACCGGGGAGCTGTTTTTT
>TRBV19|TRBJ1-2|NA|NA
CASSTTGRTLGYTF
TGTGCCAGTAGCACTACAGGGCGGACCCTTGGCTACACCTTC
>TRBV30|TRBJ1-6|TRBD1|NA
CACRTGGLGSPLHF
TGTGCCTGCCGAACAGGGGGTTTAGGATCACCCCTCCACTTT
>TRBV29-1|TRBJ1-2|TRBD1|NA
CSVEDDRVDYGYTF
TGCAGCGTTGAGGACGACAGGGTTGACTATGGCTACACCTTC
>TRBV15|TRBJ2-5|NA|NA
CATSRDRRGRETQYF
TGTGCCACCAGCAGAGATAGGAGGGGGCGCGAGACCCAGTACTTC
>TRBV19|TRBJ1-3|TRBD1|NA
CASSRHPRGRSGNTIYF
TGTGCCAGTAGTCGCCACCCCAGGGGGCGTTCTGGAAACACCATATATTTT
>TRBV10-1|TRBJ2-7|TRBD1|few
CASSPTGGEQYF
TGCGCCAGCAGCCCCACAGGGGGCGAGCAGTACTTC
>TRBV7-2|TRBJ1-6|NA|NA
CASSLVRGLASPLHF
TGTGCCAGCAGCTTAGTTAGGGGATTGGCCTCACCCCTCCACTTT
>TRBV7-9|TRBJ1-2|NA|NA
CASSFGSKELGYTF
TGTGCCAGCAGCTTCGGCTCGAAGGAGCTCGGCTACACCTTC
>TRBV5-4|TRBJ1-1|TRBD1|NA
CASSLDAQGKGTEAFF
TGTGCCAGCAGCTTGGACGCACAGGGGAAAGGCACTGAAGCTTTCTTT
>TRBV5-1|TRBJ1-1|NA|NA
CASSLSGSNTEAFF
TGCGCCAGCAGCTTGTCAGGGTCTAACACTGAAGCTTTCTTT
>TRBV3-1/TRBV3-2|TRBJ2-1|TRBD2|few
CASSQSGLADLLNEQFF
TGTGCCAGCAGCCAATCCGGACTAGCGGACCTTTTGAATGAGCAGTTCTTC
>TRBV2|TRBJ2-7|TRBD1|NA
CASSESQGANEQYF
TGTGCCAGCAGTGAGAGTCAGGGGGCCAACGAGCAGTACTTC
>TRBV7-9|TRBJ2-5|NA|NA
CASTPPGQPQETQYF
TGTGCCAGCACCCCCCCTGGGCAGCCCCAAGAGACCCAGTACTTC
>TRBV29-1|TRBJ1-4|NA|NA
CSVEGSNEKLFF
TGCAGCGTTGAAGGGAGTAATGAAAAACTGTTTTTT
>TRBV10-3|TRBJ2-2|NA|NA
CAMKGGSAKSTGELFF
TGTGCCATGAAGGGAGGATCAGCGAAATCCACCGGGGAGCTGTTTTTT
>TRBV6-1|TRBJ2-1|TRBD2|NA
CASSESSSGRDNEQFF
TGTGCCAGCAGTGAAAGCTCTAGCGGGAGAGACAATGAGCAGTTCTTC
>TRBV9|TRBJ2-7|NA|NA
CASSRTMTFYEQYF
TGTGCCAGCAGCCGGACAATGACCTTCTACGAGCAGTACTTC
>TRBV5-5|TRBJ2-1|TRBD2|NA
CASSFAGTSVNNEQFF
TGTGCCAGCAGCTTCGCAGGGACTAGCGTAAACAATGAGCAGTTCTTC
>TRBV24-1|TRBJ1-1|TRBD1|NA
CATSDFGTGGELDTEAFF
TGTGCCACCAGTGATTTCGGGACAGGGGGTGAATTGGACACTGAAGCTTTCTTT
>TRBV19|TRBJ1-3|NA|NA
CASSILARGPTRSGNTIYF
TGTGCCAGTAGTATCTTGGCCAGGGGTCCGACTCGCTCTGGAAACACCATATATTTT
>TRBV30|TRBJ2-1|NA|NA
CAWRDSYNEQFF
TGTGCCTGGAGGGACTCATACAATGAGCAGTTCTTC
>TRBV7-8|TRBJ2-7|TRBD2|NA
CASSSLAGTSYEQYF
TGTGCCAGCAGCTCCTTAGCGGGCACCTCCTACGAGCAGTACTTC
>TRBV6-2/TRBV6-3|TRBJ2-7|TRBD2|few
CASSGLAGGPYEQYF
TGTGCCAGCAGCGGACTAGCGGGGGGACCCTACGAGCAGTACTTC